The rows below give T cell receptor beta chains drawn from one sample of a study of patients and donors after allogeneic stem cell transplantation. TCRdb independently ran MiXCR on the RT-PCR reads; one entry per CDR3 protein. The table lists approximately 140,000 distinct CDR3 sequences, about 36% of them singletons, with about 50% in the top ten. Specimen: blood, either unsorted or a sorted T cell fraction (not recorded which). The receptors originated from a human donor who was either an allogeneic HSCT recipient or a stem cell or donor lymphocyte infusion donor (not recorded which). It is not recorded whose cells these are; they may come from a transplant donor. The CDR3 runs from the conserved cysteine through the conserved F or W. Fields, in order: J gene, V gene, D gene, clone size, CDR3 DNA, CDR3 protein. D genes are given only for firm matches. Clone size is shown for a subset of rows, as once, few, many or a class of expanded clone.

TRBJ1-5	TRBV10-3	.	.	TGTGCCATCAGTGACAGATACAATCAGCCCCAGCATTTT	CAISDRYNQPQHF
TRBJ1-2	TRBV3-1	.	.	TGTGCCAGCAGCCAAGAAGGTGGGGCGCGAATTCGTGGCTACACCTTC	CASSQEGGARIRGYTF
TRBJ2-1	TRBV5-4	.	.	TGTGCCAGCAGCTTGGTCCCTTCGGCCCTCCACAATGAGCAGTTCTTC	CASSLVPSALHNEQFF
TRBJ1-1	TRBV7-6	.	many	TGTGCCAGCAGCTTCAGGGTCAACACTGAAGCTTTCTTT	CASSFRVNTEAFF
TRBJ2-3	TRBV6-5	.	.	TGTGCCAGCAGCAATACTAAGGATACGCAGTATTTT	CASSNTKDTQYF
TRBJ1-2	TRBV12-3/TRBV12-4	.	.	TGTGCCAGCAGTTCTTACACAGATGGCTACACCTTC	CASSSYTDGYTF
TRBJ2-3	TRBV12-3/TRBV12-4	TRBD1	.	TGTGCCAGCAGCGGGGACAGCCCCTCTAGCACAGATACGCAGTATTTT	CASSGDSPSSTDTQYF
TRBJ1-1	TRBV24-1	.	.	TGTGCCACCAGCTCGACAAAGAACACTGAAGCTTTCTTT	CATSSTKNTEAFF
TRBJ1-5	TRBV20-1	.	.	TGCAGTGCGAATCAGGGGCACGGACCGAGCAATCAGCGCCAGCATTTT	CSANQGHGPSNQRQHF
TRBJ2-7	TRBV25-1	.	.	TGTGCCAGCAGTGGGTACAGGAATAAAGCCTACGAGCAGTACTTC	CASSGYRNKAYEQYF
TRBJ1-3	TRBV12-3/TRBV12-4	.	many	TGTGCCAGCAGCCCTCGACAGTTCGGAAACACCATATATTTT	CASSPRQFGNTIYF
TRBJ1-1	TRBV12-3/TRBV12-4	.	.	TGTGCCAGCAGGGTCGGGCACGCGAACACTGAAGCTTTCTTT	CASRVGHANTEAFF
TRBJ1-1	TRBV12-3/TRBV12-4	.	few	TGTGCCAGCAGTTTGACTGGGCCTCGGAGGACTGCTGAAGCTTTCTTT	CASSLTGPRRTAEAFF
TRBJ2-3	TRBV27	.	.	TGTGCCAGCAGTAGGGCCTCAGATACGCAGTATTTT	CASSRASDTQYF
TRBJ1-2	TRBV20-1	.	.	TGCAGTGCTCTCGAGAACTATGGCTACACCTTC	CSALENYGYTF
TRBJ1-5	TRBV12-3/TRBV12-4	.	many	TGTGCCAGCAGTTTGGGCGGAGGGGATCAGCCCCAGCATTTT	CASSLGGGDQPQHF
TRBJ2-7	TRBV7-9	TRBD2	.	TGTGCCAGCAGCCCCGGGACTAGCAATGGCTACGAGCAGTACTTC	CASSPGTSNGYEQYF
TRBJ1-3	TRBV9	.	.	TGTGCCAGCAGCGTGGCGAGCTCTGGAAACACCATATATTTT	CASSVASSGNTIYF
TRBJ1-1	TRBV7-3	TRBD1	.	TGTGCCAGCAGCTTGACAGGGGGGCCGAACACTGAAGCTTTCTTT	CASSLTGGPNTEAFF
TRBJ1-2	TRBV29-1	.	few	TGCAGCGTTGAAGGGTCCTATGGCTACACCTTC	CSVEGSYGYTF
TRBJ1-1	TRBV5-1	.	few	TGCGCCAGCAGTCGCCCCGGACTTGAAGCTTTCTTT	CASSRPGLEAFF
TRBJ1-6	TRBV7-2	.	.	TGTGCCAGCAGCTTAACCCGCATTAGCTCCTATAATTCACCCCTCCACTTT	CASSLTRISSYNSPLHF
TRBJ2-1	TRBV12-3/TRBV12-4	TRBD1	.	TGTGCCAGCAGTTTAGGCAAACCCGGGACAGGGTTCAATGAGCAGTTCTTC	CASSLGKPGTGFNEQFF
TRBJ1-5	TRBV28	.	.	TGTGCCAGCAGTTTAGGCCACAGACTTAGCAATCAGCCCCAGCATTTT	CASSLGHRLSNQPQHF
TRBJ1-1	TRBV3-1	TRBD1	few	TGTGCCAGCAGCCACCAACTTAAACAGGGGAAGAGGAACACTGAAGCTTTCTTT	CASSHQLKQGKRNTEAFF
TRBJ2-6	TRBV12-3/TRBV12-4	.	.	TGTGCCAGCAGACCTTGGACAGCAAGCTCTGGGGCCAACGTCCTGACTTTC	CASRPWTASSGANVLTF
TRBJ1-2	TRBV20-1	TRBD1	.	TGCAGTGCTAGGACAGGGTGGGGCTACACCTTC	CSARTGWGYTF
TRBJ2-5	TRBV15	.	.	TGTGCCACCAGCTTGGGATACCAAGAGACCCAGTACTTC	CATSLGYQETQYF
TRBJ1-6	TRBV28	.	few	TGTGCCAGCAGTTTCGGGAACCCCAACTCCTATAATTCACCCCTCCACTTT	CASSFGNPNSYNSPLHF
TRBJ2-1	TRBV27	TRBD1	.	TGTGCCAGCAGTTTCGGACAGGGCTCGTACAATGAGCAGTTCTTC	CASSFGQGSYNEQFF
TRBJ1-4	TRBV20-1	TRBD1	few	TGCAGTGCTGGACAGGATCTTGAAAAACTGTTTTTT	CSAGQDLEKLFF
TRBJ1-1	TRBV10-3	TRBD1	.	TGTGCCGTGGGACAGTTGAACACTGAAGCTTTCTTT	CAVGQLNTEAFF
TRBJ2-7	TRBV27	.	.	TGTGCCAGCAAAAGGACCGGCGCCGCGCAGTACTTC	CASKRTGAAQYF
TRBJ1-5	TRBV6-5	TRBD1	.	TGTGCCAGCAGCCCGACAGGGAAGAGCAATCAGCCCCAGCATTTT	CASSPTGKSNQPQHF
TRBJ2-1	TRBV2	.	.	TGTGCCAGCAGTGAAGCGCGGAGGGGAGGTAGTTTGTTCTTC	CASSEARRGGSLFF
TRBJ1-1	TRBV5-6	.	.	TGTGCCACCCCTGGGGGAACTGAAGCTTTCTTT	CATPGGTEAFF
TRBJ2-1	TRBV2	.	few	TGTGCCAGCAGCCAATCCTTGGACGATGAGCAGTTCTTC	CASSQSLDDEQFF
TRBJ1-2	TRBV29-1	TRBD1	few	TGCAGCGTCGGACCCTGGGACAGACTTTATGGCTACACCTTC	CSVGPWDRLYGYTF
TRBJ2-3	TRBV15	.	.	TGTGCCACCAGCAGAGCAGGCAGGGTCGAAACAGATACGCAGTATTTT	CATSRAGRVETDTQYF
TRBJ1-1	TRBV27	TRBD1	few	TGTGCCAGCATCATGACAGGGGGTGGGACTGAAGCTTTCTTT	CASIMTGGGTEAFF